These 24 T cell receptor beta chains came from one sample sequenced in a study of shared clonotypes between healthy human individuals (dated by TCRdb to the early 2020s). Library prep was done by the immunoSEQ multiplex PCR assay. The immuneACCESS repertoire file appears here via TCRdb, limited to in-frame rearrangements. These files lack a portion of the clones; in checked studies, under half of the deficit traces to unresolved V genes, and the cause of the others is not known. The sample table holds about 1.5 million clones, of which approximately 98% were seen once. Together, the top ten hold about 0.45% of the sample. Sequencing was performed on naive CD4+ T cells sorted from blood. The cell subset or site label on this specimen signifies: CD45RA+ positively selected. Every receptor here comes from a man aged 30-40 years in good health.

The chain employs TRBV28 and TRBJ2-3; 7 bases fit TRBD1. The CDR3 runs 15 residues. Trimming took 7 bases from V and 2 from J; bases not matched to a gene: 9. CDR1 and CDR2 from the germline V gene are MDHEN and SYDVKM. CDR3 loop: CASKLRGFYTDTQYF. As DNA, the CDR3 is TGTGCCAGCAAACTCAGGGGGTTTTACACAGATACGCAGTATTTT.

The chain employs TRBV5-1 and TRBJ2-1, with TRBD2 matching 10 bases. Per germline, CDR1 SGHRS and CDR2 YFSETQ. V lost 7 bases and J lost 5; bases outside the gene matches: 15. The CDR3 runs 17 residues. The CDR3 spells CASGPAPSGRGDNEQFF. CDR3 coding DNA: TGCGCCAGCGGCCCCGCCCCGAGCGGGAGGGGTGACAATGAGCAGTTCTTC.

As concerns this clone: Other DNA sequences from this sample encode an identical CDR3 as well. The gene calls are TRBV5-4 and TRBJ2-7; TRBD1 agrees at 9 bases. Trimming took 2 bases from V and 3 from J; bases not matched to a gene: 3. The CDR3 totals 14 residues. Germline V gene lookup returns CDR1 SGHNT and CDR2 YYREEE (reference sequence). CDR3 DNA sequence: TGTGCCAGCAGCTTAGGACAGGGGAGCTACGAGCAGTACTTC. This sequence encodes CASSLGQGSYEQYF.

With regard to this clone: The sample has other DNA sequences that encode this CDR3 too. In DNA, the CDR3 is TGCAGCGTTACGGGGACAGCCCAAGAGACCCAGTACTTC. Amino acids: CSVTGTAQETQYF. The V and J genes are TRBV29-1 and TRBJ2-5, with 7 nucleotides matching TRBD1. V was pared by 5 bases and J by 1 base, with 4 bases of the junction left unmatched. Germline lookup yields CDR1 SQVTM and CDR2 ANQGSEA. CDR3 length: 13 residues.

This clone was found once. This chain's CDR3 is CASSLARRPDEQYF. Written as DNA, the CDR3 is TGCGCCAGCAGCCTAGCCCGCCGGCCAGACGAGCAGTACTTC. V usage is TRBV5-1 and J usage is TRBJ2-7, with D possibly being TRBD2 (5 bases). CDR1 and CDR2 from the germline V gene are SGHRS and YFSETQ. CDR3 size: 14 residues. V shed 4 bases and J shed 5 bases, with 16 bases lying between them.

The chain carries TRBV4-3 and TRBJ2-7; D possibly corresponds to TRBD2 (5 bases). CDR3 length: 14 residues. CDR1 is LGHNA and CDR2 is YSLEER in the germline V gene. Trimming removed 1 base from V and 2 bases from J, with 9 bases in between. CDR3 loop: CASSQGPGTYEQYF. CDR3 nucleotide sequence: TGCGCCAGCAGCCAAGGCCCGGGAACCTACGAGCAGTACTTC.

This rearrangement joins TRBV6-5 to TRBJ1-5; D is unclear. V was shortened by 6 bases and J by 4 bases, with 10 bases between the two germline ends. CDR3 length equals 13 residues. Germline CDR1 and CDR2: MNHEY and SVGAGI. This CDR3 reads CASRDGENQPQHF. Here the CDR3 DNA reads TGTGCCAGCAGGGACGGGGAGAATCAGCCCCAGCATTTT.

The chain employs TRBV18 and TRBJ1-1, with D hard to call. V gave up 3 bases and J gave up 1 base, with 9 bases separating them. CDR1 and CDR2 (germline): KGHSH, LQKENI. The length of the CDR3 is 14 residues. CDR3 coding DNA: TGTGCCAGCTCACCCCAGGTCCAGAACACTGAAGCTTTCTTT. Protein product: CASSPQVQNTEAFF.

The gene calls are TRBV28 and TRBJ1-2, with a possible D match to TRBD1 (6 bases). Germline V lookup: CDR1 MDHEN, CDR2 SYDVKM. The ends were cut back, 5 bases at V and 2 bases at J, with 12 bases in the middle. The CDR3 spans 14 residues. The CDR3 here is CASSQQGSNYGYTF. DNA for the CDR3: TGTGCCAGCAGTCAACAGGGATCCAACTATGGCTACACCTTC.

This clone has a single count. The chain couples TRBV10-3 to TRBJ2-7; possible D gene TRBD1, 6 bases. CDR3 length: 12 residues. The germline CDR1 and CDR2 sequences are ENHRY and SYGVKD. V was pared by 10 bases and J by 4 bases, with 14 bases between. The CDR3 bases are TGTGCCACCCGACAGGATCTTTACGAGCAGTACTTC. It is translated as CATRQDLYEQYF.

The chain carries TRBV27 and TRBJ1-5, with D maybe TRBD1 (5 bases). Trimming removed 2 bases at V and 4 bases at J, with 9 bases between. Germline values: CDR1 MNHEY, CDR2 SMNVEV (reference sequence). This CDR3 region has 14 residues. For the CDR3, the DNA is TGTGCCAGCAGTTTAAGGAGGGGAAATCAGCCCCAGCATTTT. This translates into CASSLRRGNQPQHF.

V and J are TRBV7-9 and TRBJ2-6; D remains unclear. The ends were cut back, 2 bases at V and 3 bases at J, with 5 bases in the middle. The CDR3 length is 14 residues. Germline CDR1 reads SEHNR; CDR2 reads FQNEAQ (reference sequence). The CDR3 loop is CASSLKSGANVLTF. The CDR3 nucleotides are TGTGCCAGCAGCTTAAAAAGTGGGGCCAACGTCCTGACTTTC.

Comment on this clone: Other DNA sequences in the same sample also yield this CDR3. This chain uses TRBV5-4 with TRBJ2-7; 11 bases match TRBD2. CDR3 length: 15 residues. The trim removed 4 bases at V and 3 bases at J, leaving 6 bases unmatched. Germline lookup yields CDR1 SGHNT and CDR2 YYREEE (reference sequence). The CDR3 bases are TGTGCCAGCAGCACCGGGACTAGCGGAAGCTACGAGCAGTACTTC. Protein sequence: CASSTGTSGSYEQYF.

The chain has TRBV11-1 and TRBJ2-2; TRBD1 agrees at 8 bases. The CDR3 runs to 15 residues. CDR1 is SGHAT, CDR2 FQDESV, per germline (reference sequence). With 4 bases clipped from V and 6 bases from J, the junction kept 7 bases outside the gene matches. CDR3 coding DNA: TGTGCCAGCAGCTCTTACAGGGGGTCGGCCGGGGAGCTGTTTTTT. Its translation is CASSSYRGSAGELFF.

This sequence joins TRBV28 and TRBJ2-2, with 7 positions matching TRBD2. Per the germline V gene, CDR1 is MDHEN and CDR2 is SYDVKM. Trimming removed 3 bases from V and 3 bases from J; junction bases left unmatched: 4. This CDR3 spans 15 amino acids. The CDR3 sequence: CASSLWLADTGELFF. The CDR3 coding sequence is TGTGCCAGCAGTTTGTGGCTAGCGGACACCGGGGAGCTGTTTTTT.

This chain joins TRBV13 and TRBJ2-5; either TRBD1 or TRBD2 may fit D (5 bases each). Trimming pared 8 bases from V and 5 bases from J, leaving 15 bases between. The CDR3 has 13 amino acids. Looked up from germline, CDR1 is PRHDT and CDR2 is FYEKMQ (reference sequence). The chain's CDR3 is CASSRRESETQYF. CDR3 coding DNA: TGTGCCAGCTCCCGCAGGGAGTCGGAGACCCAGTACTTC.

The rearrangement links TRBV27 to TRBJ2-2; 8 nucleotides align to TRBD1. The CDR3 is 13 residues long. The junction had 4 bases not matched to a gene; V was cut back by 7 bases and J by 6 bases. Germline V gene lookup returns CDR1 MNHEY and CDR2 SMNVEV (reference sequence). The CDR3 region has the DNA TGTGCCAGCACCACAGGGGGGTCCGGGGAGCTGTTTTTT. It translates to CASTTGGSGELFF.

Concerning this clone: Its ends do not fully match the called genes, so a read error is possible. The chain links TRBV7-7 to TRBJ2-2, with a tentative D call TRBD1 (5 bases). The germline V gene has CDR1 SSHAT and CDR2 FNYEAQ (reference sequence). The CDR3 is 15 amino acids. The CDR3 protein is CASSPGRVINGELFF. The CDR3 coding sequence is TGTGCTAGCAGCCCCGGCAGGGTGATAAACGGGGAGCTGTTTTTT.

This chain links TRBV10-3 with TRBJ2-6; D gene unclear. From germline, CDR1 is ENHRY and CDR2 SYGVKD. V lost 0 bases, J lost 0 bases, and 6 bases lay in between. This CDR3 region has 16 residues. This chain's CDR3 is CAISESRTSGANVLTF. DNA of the CDR3: TGTGCCATCAGTGAGTCTCGTACCTCTGGGGCCAACGTCCTGACTTTC.

Worth noting for this clone: The same CDR3 can be traced to other DNA sequences in this sample. The genes are TRBV9 and TRBJ2-1, with 11 bases fitting TRBD2. Germline lookup yields CDR1 SGDLS and CDR2 YYNGEE. This CDR3 region has 15 residues. V gave up 3 bases and J gave up 3 bases; unmatched junction bases: 2. CDR3 loop: CASSATSGSYNEQFF. In DNA form, the CDR3 reads TGTGCCAGCAGCGCTACTAGCGGGAGCTACAATGAGCAGTTCTTC.

The genes are TRBV29-1 and TRBJ2-7; unclear D gene. Germline values: CDR1 SQVTM, CDR2 ANQGSEA. Trimming took off 4 bases at V and 3 bases at J, with 10 bases between the two ends. The CDR3 consists of 12 residues. Here the CDR3 reads CSVVTVGYEQYF. The CDR3 coding sequence is TGCAGCGTTGTAACAGTTGGCTACGAGCAGTACTTC.

About this clone itself: In the same sample, other DNA sequences code for this CDR3. V and J are TRBV18 and TRBJ1-1, with TRBD1 identical over 8 bases. The CDR3 has 13 residues. Germline trimming cut 6 bases from V and 3 bases from J; bases unmatched to any gene: 3. Per germline, CDR1 KGHSH and CDR2 LQKENI. CDR3 loop: CASSLTGDTEAFF. In DNA, the CDR3 is TGTGCCAGCTCCCTGACAGGGGACACTGAAGCTTTCTTT. Supplemented by reference TRBV18 and TRBJ1-1, the full variable domain reads NAGVMQNPRHLVRRRGQEARLRCSPMKGHSHVYWYRQLPEEGLKFMVYLQKENIIDESGMPKERFSAEFPKEGPSILRIQQVVRGDSAAYFCASSLTGDTEAFFGQGTRLTVV.

This clone was seen a single time. The J gene is TRBJ1-2, the V gene TRBV7-2, with D possibly being TRBD1 (5 bases). The CDR3 covers 14 residues. The V gene lost 5 bases and the J gene lost 6 bases, with 16 bases spanning the gap. Germline V gene sequence: CDR1 SGHTA, CDR2 FQGNSA. Here the CDR3 DNA reads TGTGCCAGCAGCCGTAATAGAGGGGTCCATGGCTACACCTTC. It translates to CASSRNRGVHGYTF.

The CDR3 DNA follows: TGCGCCAGCACCAACCCCGGGACTAGCAGCTACGAGCAGTACTTC. Its translation: CASTNPGTSSYEQYF. The rearrangement links TRBV10-2 to TRBJ2-7; 9 positions match TRBD2. The V segment lost 7 bases and the J segment 3 bases; nucleotides outside the gene matches: 10. Germline CDR1 and CDR2: WSHSY and SAAADI. This CDR3 contains 15 residues.